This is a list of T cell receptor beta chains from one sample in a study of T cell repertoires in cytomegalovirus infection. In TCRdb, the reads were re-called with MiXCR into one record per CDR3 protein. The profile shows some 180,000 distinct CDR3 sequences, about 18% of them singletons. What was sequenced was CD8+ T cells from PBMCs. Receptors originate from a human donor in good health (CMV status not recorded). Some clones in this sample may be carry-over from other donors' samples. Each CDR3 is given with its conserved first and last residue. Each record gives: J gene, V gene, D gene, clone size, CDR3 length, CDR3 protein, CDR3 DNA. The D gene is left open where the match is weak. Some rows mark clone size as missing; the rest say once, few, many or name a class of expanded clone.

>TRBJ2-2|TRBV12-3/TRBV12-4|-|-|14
CASSFAGYTGELFF
TGTGCCAGCAGTTTCGCGGGATACACCGGGGAGCTGTTTTTT
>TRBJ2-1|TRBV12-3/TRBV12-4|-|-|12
CASSFGAGEQFF
TGTGCCAGCAGTTTCGGCGCAGGCGAGCAGTTCTTC
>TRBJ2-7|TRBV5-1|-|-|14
CASTYRGGSDEQYF
TGCGCCAGCACCTACCGAGGGGGAAGCGACGAGCAGTACTTC
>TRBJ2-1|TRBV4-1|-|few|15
CASRNKIVGGNEQFF
TGCGCCAGCAGGAACAAGATCGTAGGGGGGAATGAGCAGTTCTTC
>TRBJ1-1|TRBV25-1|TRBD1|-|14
CASRKTGAGTEAFF
TGTGCCAGCAGGAAGACAGGGGCAGGGACTGAAGCTTTCTTT
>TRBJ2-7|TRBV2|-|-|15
CASFDPGELSYEQYF
TGTGCCAGCTTCGATCCGGGGGAACTCTCCTACGAGCAGTACTTC
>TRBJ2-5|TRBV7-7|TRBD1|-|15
CASRPLDRGQETQYF
TGTGCTAGCAGACCACTTGACAGGGGCCAAGAGACCCAGTACTTC
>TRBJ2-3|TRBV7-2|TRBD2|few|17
CASSSGTSGVLTDTQYF
TGTGCCAGCAGCTCCGGGACTAGCGGCGTGTTGACGGATACGCAGTATTTT
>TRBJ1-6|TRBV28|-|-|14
CASSLGDIGSPLHF
TGTGCCAGCAGTTTAGGGGACATCGGTTCACCCCTCCACTTT
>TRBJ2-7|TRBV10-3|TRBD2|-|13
CAIGGGGSYEQYF
TGTGCCATCGGAGGCGGGGGTTCCTACGAGCAGTACTTC
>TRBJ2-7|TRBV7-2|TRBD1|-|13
CATPGQGAGEQYF
TGTGCCACCCCGGGACAGGGGGCTGGGGAGCAGTACTTC
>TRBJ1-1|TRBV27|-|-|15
CASSPPGPGGTEAFF
TGTGCCAGCAGTCCTCCTGGCCCGGGGGGGACTGAAGCTTTCTTT
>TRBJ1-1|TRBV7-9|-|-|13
CASTLGSSRSAFF
TGTGCCAGCACCCTGGGATCTTCAAGGTCGGCTTTCTTT
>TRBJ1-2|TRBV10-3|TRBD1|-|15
CAISVGLDRVWGYTF
TGTGCCATCAGTGTAGGCCTCGACAGGGTCTGGGGCTACACCTTC
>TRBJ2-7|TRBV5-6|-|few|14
CASSWSTGAYEQYF
TGTGCCAGCAGCTGGAGTACGGGGGCATACGAGCAGTACTTC
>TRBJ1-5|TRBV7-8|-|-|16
CASSPLAGAIGWPQHF
TGTGCCAGCAGCCCGTTAGCGGGGGCGATCGGCTGGCCCCAGCATTTT
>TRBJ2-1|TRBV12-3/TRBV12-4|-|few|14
CASSPMDFSNEQFF
TGTGCCAGCAGCCCTATGGACTTCTCCAATGAGCAGTTCTTC
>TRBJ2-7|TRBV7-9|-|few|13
CATGGQGTVEQYF
TGTGCCACCGGAGGTCAGGGGACGGTCGAGCAGTACTTC
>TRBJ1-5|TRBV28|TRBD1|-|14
CASLGQGAKQPQHF
TGTGCCAGTTTAGGGCAGGGGGCGAAACAGCCCCAGCATTTT
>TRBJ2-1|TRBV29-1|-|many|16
CSVESAGRRSYNEQFF
TGCAGCGTTGAATCGGCAGGGAGGAGGTCCTACAATGAGCAGTTCTTC
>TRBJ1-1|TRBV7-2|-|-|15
CASSLTFRGTTEAFF
TGTGCCAGCAGCTTAACTTTCAGAGGGACCACTGAAGCTTTCTTT
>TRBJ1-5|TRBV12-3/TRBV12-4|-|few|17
CASSLGYGGDDNQPQHF
TGTGCCAGCAGTTTAGGGTATGGAGGGGATGACAATCAGCCCCAGCATTTT
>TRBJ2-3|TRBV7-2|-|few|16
CASSLRVSRGTDTQYF
TGTGCCAGCAGCTTAAGAGTCAGCAGGGGCACAGATACGCAGTATTTT
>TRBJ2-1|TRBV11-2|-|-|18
CASSLDLLELSRWNEQFF
TGTGCCAGCAGCTTAGATCTCCTGGAACTCAGCAGGTGGAATGAGCAGTTCTTC